These 6 T cell receptor beta chains share one sample of origin, sequenced in a study of T-cell reconstitution after alpha-beta-depleted transplantation in children. Preparation of the TCRbeta library involved a method that used unique molecular identifiers. TCRdb processed the PCR reads anew with MiXCR; each CDR3 protein has one entry. The table shows 550,000 to 800,000 distinct CDR3 sequences, with around 14% occurring only once. Sequences were derived from PBMCs, sampled before TCRalphabeta/CD19-depleted stem cell transplant. The receptors come from a girl aged 2 to 9 with congenital amegakaryocytic thrombocytopenia, due to receive a stem cell transplant.

This clonotype has just a few counts. The V gene is TRBV28, the J gene TRBJ2-1; D is perhaps TRBD1 (5 bases). Germline values: CDR1 MDHEN, CDR2 SYDVKM. V was pared by 6 bases and J by 12 bases, with 21 bases between. The CDR3 extends over 14 amino acids. CDR3 residues: CASSQRGTTMRQFF. For the CDR3, the DNA is TGTGCCAGCAGCCAAAGGGGAACTACAATGAGGCAGTTCTTC.

This clonotype was counted at least ten times. The V call is TRBV20-1, the J call TRBJ2-7; 10 bases align to TRBD2. The germline V gene encodes CDR1 DFQATT and CDR2 SNEGSKA (reference sequence). The CDR3 is made up of 13 amino acids. V was pared by 6 bases and J by 1 base, with 3 bases of the junction left unmatched. Written as DNA, the CDR3 is TGCAGTGCCTCACTAGCGGGGTCCTACGAGCAGTACTTC. As protein: CSASLAGSYEQYF.

This clonotype was seen ten or more times. The genes are TRBV5-1 and TRBJ2-1, with 13 bases aligning to TRBD2. Germline lookup yields CDR1 SGHRS and CDR2 YFSETQ. The V segment lost 4 bases and the J segment 9 bases; nucleotides outside the gene matches: 13. The CDR3 sequence is 17 residues long. Written as DNA, the CDR3 is TGCGCCAGCAGCCCCCGGACTAGCGGGAGACTCGGCGCTGAGCAGTTCTTC. Its protein product is CASSPRTSGRLGAEQFF.

This clonotype was seen a handful of times. The rearrangement uses TRBV7-9 and TRBJ2-2; D is perhaps TRBD2 (6 bases). The CDR3 is 16 amino acids. Germline values: CDR1 SEHNR, CDR2 FQNEAQ (reference sequence). The ends were cut back, 5 bases at V and 5 bases at J, with 18 bases in the middle. CDR3 loop: CASSPGGTLSTGELFF. The CDR3 coding sequence is TGTGCCAGCAGCCCAGGAGGGACTCTTTCGACCGGGGAGCTGTTTTTT.

This clonotype was recorded many times. This chain uses TRBV20-1 with TRBJ2-4, with D possibly being TRBD1 (6 bases). The V end lost 0 bases, the J end lost 0 bases, and 12 bases lay between the germline ends. The CDR3 is made up of 16 amino acids. Germline-derived CDR1 and CDR2 are DFQATT and SNEGSKA (reference sequence). The CDR3, as DNA: TGCAGTGCTAGAGATCCAGGGGAACTAGCCAAAAACATTCAGTACTTC. Its translation: CSARDPGELAKNIQYF.

This clonotype appeared a few times. The V gene is TRBV20-1, the J gene TRBJ2-1, with 8 nucleotides matching TRBD2. This CDR3 is 22 amino acids long. In germline, CDR1 is DFQATT, CDR2 SNEGSKA (reference sequence). With 6 bases clipped from V and 0 bases from J, the junction kept 28 bases outside the gene matches. The CDR3 sequence is CSAPWRGAGDVVFGGSYNEQFF. For the CDR3, the DNA is TGCAGTGCGCCTTGGCGGGGGGCGGGAGATGTTGTTTTCGGGGGCTCCTACAATGAGCAGTTCTTC.